This entry features one T cell receptor (beta chain) sequence. As yet, its antigen is unknown. Sequenced by immunoSEQ multiplex PCR; TCRdb stores in-frame clones only, minus some. There are approximately 1,000 clones in the sample; roughly 36% occur only once, and 15% to 20% lies in the top ten. The CDR3 has 16 amino acids. CDR1 is GTSNPN, CDR2 SVGIG, per germline (reference sequence). The germline V and J ends were trimmed by 3 bases and 0 bases, with 15 bases remaining between them. These data belong to a study of T cells in localized non-small cell lung cancer. Notes on the study in general: Appearing in adjacent lung were a median approximately 60 of the top 100 tumor clones.

The source is a male donor at least 60 years old with stage I squamous cell lung carcinoma. Sequencing used lung tumor tissue, obtained before any cancer treatment. The genes are TRBV30 and TRBJ2-1; D may be TRBD1 (6 bases). The chain's CDR3 is CAWRSTGPSSYNEQFF. DNA for the CDR3: TGTGCCTGGAGGTCGACAGGACCCAGCTCCTACAATGAGCAGTTCTTC.